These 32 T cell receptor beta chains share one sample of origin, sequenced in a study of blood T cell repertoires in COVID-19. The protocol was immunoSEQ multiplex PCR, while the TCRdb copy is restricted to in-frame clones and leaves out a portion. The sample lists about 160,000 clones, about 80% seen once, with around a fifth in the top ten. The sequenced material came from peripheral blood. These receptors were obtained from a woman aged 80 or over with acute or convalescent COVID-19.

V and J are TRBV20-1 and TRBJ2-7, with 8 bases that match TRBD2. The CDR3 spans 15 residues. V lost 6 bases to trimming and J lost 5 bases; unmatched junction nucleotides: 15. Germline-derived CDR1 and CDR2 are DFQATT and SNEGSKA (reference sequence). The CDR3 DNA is TGCAGTGCCAGTAACCCCGGGTCTAGCGGGCACGAGCAGTACTTC. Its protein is CSASNPGSSGHEQYF.

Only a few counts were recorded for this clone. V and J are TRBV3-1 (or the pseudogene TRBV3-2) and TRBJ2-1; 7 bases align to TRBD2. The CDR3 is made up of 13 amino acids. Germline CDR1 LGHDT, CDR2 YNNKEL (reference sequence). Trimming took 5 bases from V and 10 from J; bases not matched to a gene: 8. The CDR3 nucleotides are TGTGCCAGCAGCTACTCTAGGGAGGGGGAGCAGTTCTTC. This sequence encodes CASSYSREGEQFF.

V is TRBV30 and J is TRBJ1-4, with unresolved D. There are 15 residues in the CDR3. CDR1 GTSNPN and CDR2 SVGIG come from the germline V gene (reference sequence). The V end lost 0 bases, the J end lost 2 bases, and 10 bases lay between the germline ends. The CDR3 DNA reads TGTGCCTGGAGTGTACCGGAGCGGACTAATGAAAAACTGTTTTTT. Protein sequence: CAWSVPERTNEKLFF.

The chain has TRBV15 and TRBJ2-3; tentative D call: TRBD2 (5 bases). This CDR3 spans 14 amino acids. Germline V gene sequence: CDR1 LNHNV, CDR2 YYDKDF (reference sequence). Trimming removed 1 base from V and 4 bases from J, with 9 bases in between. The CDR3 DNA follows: TGTGCCACCAGCAGAGGAGCGGATTCAGATACGCAGTATTTT. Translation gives CATSRGADSDTQYF.

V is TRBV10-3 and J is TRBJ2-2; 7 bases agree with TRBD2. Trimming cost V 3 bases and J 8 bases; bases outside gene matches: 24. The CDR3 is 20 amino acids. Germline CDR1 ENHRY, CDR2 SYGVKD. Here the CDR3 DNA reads TGTGCCATCAGTGATAAGGGTGGTGTGTCGCGGCGGGAGAATCTGGGGGAGCTGTTTTTT. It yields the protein CAISDKGGVSRRENLGELFF.

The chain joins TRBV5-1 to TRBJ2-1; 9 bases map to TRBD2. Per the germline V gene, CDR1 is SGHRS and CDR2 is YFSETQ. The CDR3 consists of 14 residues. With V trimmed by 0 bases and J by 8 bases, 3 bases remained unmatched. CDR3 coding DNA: TGCGCCAGCAGCTTGGTTCGCGGGAGGGATGAGCAGTTCTTC. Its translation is CASSLVRGRDEQFF.

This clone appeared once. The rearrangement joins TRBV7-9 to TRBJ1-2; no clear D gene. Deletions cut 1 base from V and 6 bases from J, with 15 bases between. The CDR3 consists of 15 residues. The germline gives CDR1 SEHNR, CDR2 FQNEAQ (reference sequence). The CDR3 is CASSLDGSQTHGYTF. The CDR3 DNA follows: TGTGCCAGCAGCTTAGATGGTAGCCAGACGCATGGCTACACCTTC.

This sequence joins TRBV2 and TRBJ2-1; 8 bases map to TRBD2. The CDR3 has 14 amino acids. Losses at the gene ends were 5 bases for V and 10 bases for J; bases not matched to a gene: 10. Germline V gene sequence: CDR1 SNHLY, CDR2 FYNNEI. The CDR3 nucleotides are TGTGCCAGCAGTACAGGACTAGCACCCTTAGAGCAGTTCTTC. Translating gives CASSTGLAPLEQFF.

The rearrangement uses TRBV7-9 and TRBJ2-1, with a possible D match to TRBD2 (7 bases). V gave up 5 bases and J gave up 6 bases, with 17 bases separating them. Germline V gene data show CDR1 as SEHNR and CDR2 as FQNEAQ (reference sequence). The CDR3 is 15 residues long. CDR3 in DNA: TGTGCCAGCAGCCCTAGAGGGGAGGGGGGCAATGAGCAGTTCTTC. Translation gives CASSPRGEGGNEQFF.

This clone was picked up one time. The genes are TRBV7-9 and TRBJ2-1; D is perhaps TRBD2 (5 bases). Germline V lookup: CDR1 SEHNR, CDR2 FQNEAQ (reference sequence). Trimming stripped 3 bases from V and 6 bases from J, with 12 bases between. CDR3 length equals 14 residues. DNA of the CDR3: TGTGCCAGCAGCTTTGTCCTAGCCACCAATGAGCAGTTCTTC. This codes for CASSFVLATNEQFF.

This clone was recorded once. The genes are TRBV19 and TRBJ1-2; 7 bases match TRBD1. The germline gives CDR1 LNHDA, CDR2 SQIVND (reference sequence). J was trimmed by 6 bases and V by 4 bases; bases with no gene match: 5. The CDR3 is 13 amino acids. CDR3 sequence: CASSNSGGDGYTF. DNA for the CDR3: TGTGCCAGTAGTAACTCAGGGGGAGATGGCTACACCTTC.

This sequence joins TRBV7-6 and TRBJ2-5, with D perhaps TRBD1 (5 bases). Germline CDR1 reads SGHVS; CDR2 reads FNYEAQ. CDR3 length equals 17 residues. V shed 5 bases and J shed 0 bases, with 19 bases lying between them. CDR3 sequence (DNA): TGTGCCAGCAGCCCCCCAGGGCATAGCCTCTACCAAGAGACCCAGTACTTC. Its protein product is CASSPPGHSLYQETQYF.

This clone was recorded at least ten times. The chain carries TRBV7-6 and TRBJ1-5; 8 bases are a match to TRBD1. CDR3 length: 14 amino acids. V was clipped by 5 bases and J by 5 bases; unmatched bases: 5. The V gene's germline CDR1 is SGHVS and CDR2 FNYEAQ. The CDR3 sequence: CASSPGTGDQPQHF. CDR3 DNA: TGTGCCAGCAGCCCCGGGACAGGTGATCAGCCCCAGCATTTT. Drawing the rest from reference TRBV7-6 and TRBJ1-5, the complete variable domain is GAGVSQSPRYKVTKRGQDVALRCDPISGHVSLYWYRQALGQGPEFLTYFNYEAQQDKSGLPNDRFSAERPEGSISTLTIQRTEQRDSAMYRCASSPGTGDQPQHFGDGTRLSIL.

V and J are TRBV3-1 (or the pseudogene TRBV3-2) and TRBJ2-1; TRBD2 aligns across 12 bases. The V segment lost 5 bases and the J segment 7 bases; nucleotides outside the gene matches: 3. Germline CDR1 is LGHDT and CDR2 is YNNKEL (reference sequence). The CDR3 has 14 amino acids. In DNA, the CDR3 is TGTGCCAGCAGCTACGGACTAGCGGGGAATGAGCAGTTCTTC. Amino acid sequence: CASSYGLAGNEQFF.

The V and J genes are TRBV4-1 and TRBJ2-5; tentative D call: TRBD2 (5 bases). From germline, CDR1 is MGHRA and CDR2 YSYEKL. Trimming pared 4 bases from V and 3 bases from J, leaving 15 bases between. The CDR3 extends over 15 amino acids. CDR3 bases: TGCGCCAGCAGCCGCCGCGATCGGGAAGAAGAGACCCAGTACTTC. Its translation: CASSRRDREEETQYF.

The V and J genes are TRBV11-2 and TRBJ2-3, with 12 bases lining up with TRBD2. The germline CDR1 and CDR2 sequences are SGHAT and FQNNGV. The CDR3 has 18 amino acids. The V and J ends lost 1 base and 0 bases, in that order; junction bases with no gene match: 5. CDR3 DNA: TGTGCCAGCAGCTTAGGGGGACTAGCGGGCACTAGCACAGATACGCAGTATTTT. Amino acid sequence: CASSLGGLAGTSTDTQYF. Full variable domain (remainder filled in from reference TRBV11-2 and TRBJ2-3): EAGVAQSPRYKIIEKRQSVAFWCNPISGHATLYWYQQILGQGPKLLIQFQNNGVVDDSQLPKDRFSAERLKGVDSTLKIQPAKLEDSAVYLCASSLGGLAGTSTDTQYFGPGTRLTVL.

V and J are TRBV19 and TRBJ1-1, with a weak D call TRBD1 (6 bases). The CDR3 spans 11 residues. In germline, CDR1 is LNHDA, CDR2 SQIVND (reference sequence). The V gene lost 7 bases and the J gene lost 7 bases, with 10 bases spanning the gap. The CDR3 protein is CASNDRIEAFF. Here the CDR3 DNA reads TGTGCCAGTAACGACAGGATTGAAGCTTTCTTT.

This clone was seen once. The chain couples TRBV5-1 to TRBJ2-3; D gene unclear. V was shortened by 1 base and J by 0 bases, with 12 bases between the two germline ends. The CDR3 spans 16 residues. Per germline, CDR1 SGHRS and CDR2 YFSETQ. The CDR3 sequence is CASSLISGASTDTQYF. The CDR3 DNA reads TGCGCCAGCAGCTTGATCTCCGGAGCTAGCACAGATACGCAGTATTTT.

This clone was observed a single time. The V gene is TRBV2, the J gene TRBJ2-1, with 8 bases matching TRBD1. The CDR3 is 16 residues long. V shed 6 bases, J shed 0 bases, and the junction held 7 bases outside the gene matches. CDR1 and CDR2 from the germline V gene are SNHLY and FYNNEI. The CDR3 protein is CASRAGQGSSYNEQFF. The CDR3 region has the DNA TGTGCCAGCAGGGCTGGACAGGGTAGCTCCTACAATGAGCAGTTCTTC.

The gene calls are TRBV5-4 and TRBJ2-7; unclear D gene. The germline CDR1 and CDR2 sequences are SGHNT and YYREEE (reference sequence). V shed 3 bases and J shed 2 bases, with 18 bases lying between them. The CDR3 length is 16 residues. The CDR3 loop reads CASSSAARGPPYEQYF. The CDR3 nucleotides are TGTGCCAGCAGCTCCGCCGCCCGCGGCCCCCCCTACGAGCAGTACTTC.

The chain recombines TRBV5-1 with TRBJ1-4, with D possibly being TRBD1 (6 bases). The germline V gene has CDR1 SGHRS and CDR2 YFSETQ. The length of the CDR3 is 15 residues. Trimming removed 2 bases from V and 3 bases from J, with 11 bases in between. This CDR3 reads CASSFQGLANEKLFF. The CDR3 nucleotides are TGCGCCAGCAGCTTCCAGGGGTTAGCTAATGAAAAACTGTTTTTT.

CDR3 protein: CATSRLYGQGDEKLFF. The CDR3 coding sequence is TGTGCCACCAGCAGACTCTACGGACAGGGCGACGAAAAACTGTTTTTT. V usage is TRBV15 and J usage is TRBJ1-4; 8 bases fit TRBD1. V dropped 2 bases and J dropped 8; count of bases not matched to a gene: 10. Germline V lookup: CDR1 LNHNV, CDR2 YYDKDF (reference sequence). CDR3 length equals 16 residues.

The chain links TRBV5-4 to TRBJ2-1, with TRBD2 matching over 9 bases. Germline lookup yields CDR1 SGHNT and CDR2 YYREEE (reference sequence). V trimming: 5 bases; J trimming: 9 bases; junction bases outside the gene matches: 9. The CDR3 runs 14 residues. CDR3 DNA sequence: TGTGCCAGCAGTTCCGGGACTAGCTGGGGTGAGCAGTTCTTC. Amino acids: CASSSGTSWGEQFF.

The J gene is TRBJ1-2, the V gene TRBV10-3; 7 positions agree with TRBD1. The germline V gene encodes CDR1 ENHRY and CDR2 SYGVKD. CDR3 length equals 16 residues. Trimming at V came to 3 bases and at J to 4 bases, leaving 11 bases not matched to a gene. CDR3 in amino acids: CAISELLTGPFYGYTF. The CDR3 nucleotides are TGTGCCATCAGTGAACTCCTGACAGGGCCTTTCTATGGCTACACCTTC.

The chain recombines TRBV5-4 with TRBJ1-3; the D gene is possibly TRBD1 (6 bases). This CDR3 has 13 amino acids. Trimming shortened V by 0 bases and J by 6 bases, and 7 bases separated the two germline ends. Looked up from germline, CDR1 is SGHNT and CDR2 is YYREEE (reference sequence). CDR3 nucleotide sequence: TGTGCCAGCAGCTTGGAGGGGGTAAACACCATATATTTT. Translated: CASSLEGVNTIYF. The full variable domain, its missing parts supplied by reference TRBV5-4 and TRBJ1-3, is ETGVTQSPTHLIKTRGQQVTLRCSSQSGHNTVSWYQQALGQGPQFIFQYYREEENGRGNFPPRFSGLQFPNYSSELNVNALELDDSALYLCASSLEGVNTIYFGEGSWLTVV.

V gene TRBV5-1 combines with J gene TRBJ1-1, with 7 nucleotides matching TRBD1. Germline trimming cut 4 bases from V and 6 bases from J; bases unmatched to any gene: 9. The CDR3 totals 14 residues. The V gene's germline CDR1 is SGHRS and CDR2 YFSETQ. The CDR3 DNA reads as TGCGCCAGCAGCGTCGAACAGGGGATCGCTGAAGCTTTCTTT. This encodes CASSVEQGIAEAFF. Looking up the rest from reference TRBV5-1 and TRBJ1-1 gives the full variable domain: KAGVTQTPRYLIKTRGQQVTLSCSPISGHRSVSWYQQTPGQGLQFLFEYFSETQRNKGNFPGRFSGRQFSNSRSEMNVSTLELGDSALYLCASSVEQGIAEAFFGQGTRLTVV.

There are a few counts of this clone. The CDR3 DNA follows: TGTGCCAGCAGCGTGGACAGGGCTGAGACCCAGTACTTC. It yields the protein CASSVDRAETQYF. J is TRBJ2-5 and V is TRBV5-8; 8 positions agree with TRBD1. V lost 4 bases to trimming and J lost 5 bases; unmatched junction nucleotides: 4. The CDR3 contains 13 residues. Germline CDR1 SGHTS, CDR2 YDEGEE.

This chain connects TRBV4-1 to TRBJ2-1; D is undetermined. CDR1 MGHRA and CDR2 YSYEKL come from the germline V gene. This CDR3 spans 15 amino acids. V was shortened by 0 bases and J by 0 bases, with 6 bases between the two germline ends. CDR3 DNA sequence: TGCGCCAGCAGCCAAGAAGAGAACTCCTACAATGAGCAGTTCTTC. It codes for CASSQEENSYNEQFF.

CDR3 amino acids: CASSVLAGYNEQFF. CDR3 bases: TGTGCCAGCAGCGTCCTAGCGGGGTACAATGAGCAGTTCTTC. The V call is TRBV11-1, the J call TRBJ2-1, with TRBD2 matching 9 bases. The CDR3 runs 14 residues. Germline V lookup: CDR1 SGHAT, CDR2 FQDESV (reference sequence). Unmatched junction bases numbered 3, after V lost 5 bases and J lost 4 bases.

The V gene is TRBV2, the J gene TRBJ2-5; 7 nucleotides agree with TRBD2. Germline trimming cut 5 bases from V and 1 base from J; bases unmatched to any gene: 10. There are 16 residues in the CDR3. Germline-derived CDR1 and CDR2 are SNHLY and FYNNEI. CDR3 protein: CASSTALASGQETQYF. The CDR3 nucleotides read TGTGCCAGCAGTACCGCTCTGGCTAGCGGCCAAGAGACCCAGTACTTC.

CDR3 bases: TGTGCCAGTAGTACGCTCCGGGAATTTGTGAACACTGAAGCTTTCTTT. Encoded protein: CASSTLREFVNTEAFF. The chain couples TRBV19 to TRBJ1-1; D unclear. V was clipped by 4 bases and J by 0 bases, with 15 bases between them. Germline V gives CDR1 LNHDA, CDR2 SQIVND (reference sequence). The CDR3 has 16 amino acids.

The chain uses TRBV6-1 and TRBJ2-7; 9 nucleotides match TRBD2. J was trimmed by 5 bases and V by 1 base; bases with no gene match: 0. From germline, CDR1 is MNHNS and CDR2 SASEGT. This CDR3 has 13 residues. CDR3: CASSEGGRDEQYF. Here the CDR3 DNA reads TGTGCCAGCAGTGAAGGCGGGAGGGACGAGCAGTACTTC.